This TCR beta chain was sequenced in a study of Graves' ophthalmopathy and Graves' hyperthyroidism. Study-wide results and limits: Clonotypes were expanded in thyroid at above 0.001 frequency, and most also appeared in blood. As the model predicted ophthalmopathy progression, it achieved a sensitivity of 70% to 71% and a specificity of 72.22%.

Germline-derived CDR1 and CDR2 are MNHNS and SASEGT. CDR3 size: 13 residues. The V and J ends lost 10 bases and 5 bases respectively, with 18 bases between them. RNA transcripts served as template for amplifying TCR beta CDR3 sequences. Second-round multiplex PCR came after first-round RT-PCR with HTBI primers. TCRdb re-called the multiplex PCR reads with MiXCR, one entry per CDR3 protein. This table has some 350,000 distinct CDR3 sequences, roughly a sixth appearing once. This clonotype came up many times. The antigen remains undetermined. Hyperthyroidism counted as stable given no ophthalmopathy within 18 months of follow-up.

The clonotype was recovered from an adult woman with stable Graves' hyperthyroidism. The chain carries TRBV6-1 and TRBJ2-7, with a tentative D call TRBD1 (6 bases). Sequenced: peripheral blood. CDR3 in DNA: TGTGCCACCACGAAACAGGGTATCAACGAGCAGTACTTC. Translation gives CATTKQGINEQYF.